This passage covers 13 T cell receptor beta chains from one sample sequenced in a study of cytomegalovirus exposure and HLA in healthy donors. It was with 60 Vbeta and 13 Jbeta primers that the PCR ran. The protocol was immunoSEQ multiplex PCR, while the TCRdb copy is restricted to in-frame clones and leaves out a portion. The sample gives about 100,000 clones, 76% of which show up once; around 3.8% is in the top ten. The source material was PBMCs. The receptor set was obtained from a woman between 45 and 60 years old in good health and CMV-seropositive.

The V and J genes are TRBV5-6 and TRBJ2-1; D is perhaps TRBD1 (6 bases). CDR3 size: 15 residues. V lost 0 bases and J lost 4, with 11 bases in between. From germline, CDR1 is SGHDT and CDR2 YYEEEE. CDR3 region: CASSLGTGPYNEQFF. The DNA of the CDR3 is TGTGCCAGCAGCTTGGGTACAGGGCCTTACAATGAGCAGTTCTTC.

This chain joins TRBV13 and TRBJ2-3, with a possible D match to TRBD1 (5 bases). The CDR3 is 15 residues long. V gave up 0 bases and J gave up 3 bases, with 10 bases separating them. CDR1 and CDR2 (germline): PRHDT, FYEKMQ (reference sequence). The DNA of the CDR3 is TGTGCCAGCAGCTTAGGACACCGACAGACAGATACGCAGTATTTT. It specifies CASSLGHRQTDTQYF. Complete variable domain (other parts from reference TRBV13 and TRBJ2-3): AAGVIQSPRHLIKEKRETATLKCYPIPRHDTVYWYQQGPGQDPQFLISFYEKMQSDKGSIPDRFSAQQFSDYHSELNMSSLELGDSALYFCASSLGHRQTDTQYFGPGTRLTVL.

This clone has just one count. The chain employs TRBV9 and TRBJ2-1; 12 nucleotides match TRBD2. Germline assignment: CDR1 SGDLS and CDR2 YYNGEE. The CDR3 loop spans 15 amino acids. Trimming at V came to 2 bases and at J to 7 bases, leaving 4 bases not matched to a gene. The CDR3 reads CASSVTSGSGNEQFF. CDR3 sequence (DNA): TGTGCCAGCAGCGTGACTAGCGGGAGTGGGAATGAGCAGTTCTTC.

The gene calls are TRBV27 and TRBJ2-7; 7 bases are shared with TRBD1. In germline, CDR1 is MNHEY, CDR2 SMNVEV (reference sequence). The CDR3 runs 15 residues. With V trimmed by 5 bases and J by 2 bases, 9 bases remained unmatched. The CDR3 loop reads CASSIRDSPTYEQYF. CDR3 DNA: TGTGCCAGCAGTATCCGGGACAGCCCAACCTACGAGCAGTACTTC.

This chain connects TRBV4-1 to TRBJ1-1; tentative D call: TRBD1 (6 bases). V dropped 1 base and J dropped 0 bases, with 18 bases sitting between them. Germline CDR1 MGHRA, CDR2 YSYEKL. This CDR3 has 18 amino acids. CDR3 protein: CASSQVPGGAPMNTEAFF. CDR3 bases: TGCGCCAGCAGCCAAGTTCCCGGGGGGGCCCCGATGAACACTGAAGCTTTCTTT.

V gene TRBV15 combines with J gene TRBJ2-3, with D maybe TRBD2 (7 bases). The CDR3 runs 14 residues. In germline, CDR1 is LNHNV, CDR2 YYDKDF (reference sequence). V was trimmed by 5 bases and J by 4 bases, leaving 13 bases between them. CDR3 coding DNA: TGTGCCACCAGCCCCTGGGGGGGGCCAGATACGCAGTATTTT. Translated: CATSPWGGPDTQYF.

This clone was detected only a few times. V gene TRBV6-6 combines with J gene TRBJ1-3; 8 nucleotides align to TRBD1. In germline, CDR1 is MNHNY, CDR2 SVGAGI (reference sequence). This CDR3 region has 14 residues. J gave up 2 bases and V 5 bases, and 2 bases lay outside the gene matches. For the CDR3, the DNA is TGTGCCAGCAGTGCGACAGGGGCTGGAAACACCATATATTTT. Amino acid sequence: CASSATGAGNTIYF.

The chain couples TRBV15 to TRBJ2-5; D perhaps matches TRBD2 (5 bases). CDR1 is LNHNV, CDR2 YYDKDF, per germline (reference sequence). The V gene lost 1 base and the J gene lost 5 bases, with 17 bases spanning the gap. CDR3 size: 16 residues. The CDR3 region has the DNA TGTGCCACCAGCAGAGGAGGGAGAGTGGGCGGGGAGACCCAGTACTTC. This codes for CATSRGGRVGGETQYF.

CDR3 residues: CASSGRTGTGRYIQYF. The CDR3 DNA follows: TGTGCCAGTAGTGGACGGACCGGGACAGGGAGATACATTCAGTACTTC. The chain joins TRBV19 to TRBJ2-4, with 9 nucleotides matching TRBD1. The ends lost 5 bases at V and 8 bases at J; junction bases unmatched: 13. CDR3 size: 16 residues. Germline V gene lookup returns CDR1 LNHDA and CDR2 SQIVND (reference sequence).

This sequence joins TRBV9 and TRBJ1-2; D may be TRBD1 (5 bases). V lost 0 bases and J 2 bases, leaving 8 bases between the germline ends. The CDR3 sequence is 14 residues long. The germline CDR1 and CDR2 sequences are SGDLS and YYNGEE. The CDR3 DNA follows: TGTGCCAGCAGCGTAGGGGGCGTAAACTATGGCTACACCTTC. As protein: CASSVGGVNYGYTF.

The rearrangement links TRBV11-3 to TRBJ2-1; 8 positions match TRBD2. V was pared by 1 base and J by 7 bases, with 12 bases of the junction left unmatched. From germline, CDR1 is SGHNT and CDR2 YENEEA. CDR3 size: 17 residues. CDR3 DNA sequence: TGTGCCAGCAGCTTAGGTGGGGGGACTAGACTGGGGAATGAGCAGTTCTTC. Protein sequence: CASSLGGGTRLGNEQFF.

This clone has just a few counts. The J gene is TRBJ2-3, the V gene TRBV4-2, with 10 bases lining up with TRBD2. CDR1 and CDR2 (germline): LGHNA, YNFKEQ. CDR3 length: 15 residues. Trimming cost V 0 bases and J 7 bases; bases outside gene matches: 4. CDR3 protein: CASSQEAGGPNTQYF. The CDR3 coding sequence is TGTGCCAGCAGCCAAGAAGCGGGGGGGCCGAATACGCAGTATTTT.

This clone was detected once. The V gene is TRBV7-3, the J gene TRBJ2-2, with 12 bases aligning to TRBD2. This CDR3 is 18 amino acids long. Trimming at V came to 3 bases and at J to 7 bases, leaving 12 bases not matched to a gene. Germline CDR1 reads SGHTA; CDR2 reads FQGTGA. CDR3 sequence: CASSLYPRTSGVDGELFF. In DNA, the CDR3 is TGTGCCAGCAGCTTGTATCCCCGGACTAGCGGGGTGGACGGGGAGCTGTTTTTT.